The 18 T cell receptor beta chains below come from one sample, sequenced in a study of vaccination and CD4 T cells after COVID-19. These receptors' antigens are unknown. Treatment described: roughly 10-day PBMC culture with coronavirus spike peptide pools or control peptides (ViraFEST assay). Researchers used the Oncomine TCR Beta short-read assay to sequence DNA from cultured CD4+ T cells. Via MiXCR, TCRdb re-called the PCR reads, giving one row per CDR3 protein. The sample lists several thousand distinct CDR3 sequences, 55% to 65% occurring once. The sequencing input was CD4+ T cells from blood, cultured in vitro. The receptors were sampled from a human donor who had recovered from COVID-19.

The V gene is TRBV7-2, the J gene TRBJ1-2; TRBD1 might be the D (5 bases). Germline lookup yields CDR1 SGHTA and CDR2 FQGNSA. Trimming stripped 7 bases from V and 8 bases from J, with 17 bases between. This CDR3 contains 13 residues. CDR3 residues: CASTSRAGWGYTF. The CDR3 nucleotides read TGTGCCAGCACCTCCCGGGCAGGGTGGGGCTACACCTTC. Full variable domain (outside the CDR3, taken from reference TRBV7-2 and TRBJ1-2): GAGVSQSPSNKVTEKGKDVELRCDPISGHTALYWYRQSLGQGLEFLIYFQGNSAPDKSGLPSDRFSAERTGGSVSTLTIQRTQQEDSAVYLCASTSRAGWGYTFGSGTRLTVV.

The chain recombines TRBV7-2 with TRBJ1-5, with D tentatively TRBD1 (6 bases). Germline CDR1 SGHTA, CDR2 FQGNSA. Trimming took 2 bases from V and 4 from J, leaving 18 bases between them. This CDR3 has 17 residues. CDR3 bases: TGTGCCAGCAGCTTACTGGCTACCAGGGGACGGAATCAGCCCCAGCATTTT. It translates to CASSLLATRGRNQPQHF. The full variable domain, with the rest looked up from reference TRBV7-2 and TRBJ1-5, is GAGVSQSPSNKVTEKGKDVELRCDPISGHTALYWYRQSLGQGLEFLIYFQGNSAPDKSGLPSDRFSAERTGGSVSTLTIQRTQQEDSAVYLCASSLLATRGRNQPQHFGDGTRLSIL.

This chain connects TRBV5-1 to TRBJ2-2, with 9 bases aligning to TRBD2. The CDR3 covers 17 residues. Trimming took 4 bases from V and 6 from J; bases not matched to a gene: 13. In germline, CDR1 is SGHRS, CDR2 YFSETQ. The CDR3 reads CASSPVVAGGPPGELFF. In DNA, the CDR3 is TGCGCCAGCAGCCCCGTAGTCGCGGGAGGGCCCCCCGGGGAGCTGTTTTTT.

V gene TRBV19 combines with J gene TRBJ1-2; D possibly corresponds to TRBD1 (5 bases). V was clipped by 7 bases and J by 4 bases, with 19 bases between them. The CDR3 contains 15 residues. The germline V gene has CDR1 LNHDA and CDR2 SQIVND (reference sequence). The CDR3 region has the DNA TGTGCCAGTACCCTGGGGCTCAGCTCGGGCTATGGCTACACCTTC. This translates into CASTLGLSSGYGYTF.

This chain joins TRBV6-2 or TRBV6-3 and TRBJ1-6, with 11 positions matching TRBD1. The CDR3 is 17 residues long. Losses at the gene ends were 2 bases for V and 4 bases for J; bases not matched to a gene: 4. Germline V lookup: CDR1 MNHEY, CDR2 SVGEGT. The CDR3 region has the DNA TGTGCCAGCAGTTACCTCGGACAGGGGGCTTATAATTCACCCCTCCACTTT. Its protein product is CASSYLGQGAYNSPLHF.

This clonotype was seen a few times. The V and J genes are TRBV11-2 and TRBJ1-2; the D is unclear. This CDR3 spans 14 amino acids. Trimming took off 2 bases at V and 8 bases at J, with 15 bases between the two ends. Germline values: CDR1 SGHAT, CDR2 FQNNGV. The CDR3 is CASSLRGDWVGYTF. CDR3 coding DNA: TGTGCCAGCAGCTTACGTGGGGATTGGGTCGGCTACACCTTC.

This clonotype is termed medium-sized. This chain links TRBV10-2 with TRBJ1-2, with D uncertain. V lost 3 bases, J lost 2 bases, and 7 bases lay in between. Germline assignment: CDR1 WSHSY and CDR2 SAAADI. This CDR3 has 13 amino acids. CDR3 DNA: TGCGCCAGCAGTGACAGGACCAACTATGGCTACACCTTC. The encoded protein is CASSDRTNYGYTF.

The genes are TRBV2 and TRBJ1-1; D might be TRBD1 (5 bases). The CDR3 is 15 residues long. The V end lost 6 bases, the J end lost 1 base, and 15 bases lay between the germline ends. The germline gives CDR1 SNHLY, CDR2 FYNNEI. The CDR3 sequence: CASSLKGAANTEAFF. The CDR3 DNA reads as TGTGCCAGCAGCCTCAAAGGGGCAGCGAACACTGAAGCTTTCTTT.

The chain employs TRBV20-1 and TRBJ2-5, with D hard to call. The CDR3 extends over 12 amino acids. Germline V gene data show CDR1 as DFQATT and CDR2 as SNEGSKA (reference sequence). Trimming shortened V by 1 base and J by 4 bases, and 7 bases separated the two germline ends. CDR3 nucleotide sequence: TGCAGTGCTAGAGTTGGTGCAGAGACCCAGTACTTC. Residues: CSARVGAETQYF.

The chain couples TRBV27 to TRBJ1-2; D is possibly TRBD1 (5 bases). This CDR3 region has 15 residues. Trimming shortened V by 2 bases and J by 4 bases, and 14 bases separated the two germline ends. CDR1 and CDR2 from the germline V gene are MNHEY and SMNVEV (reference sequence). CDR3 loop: CASSLEGTNVYGYTF. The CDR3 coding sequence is TGTGCCAGCAGTTTAGAGGGGACGAATGTCTATGGCTACACCTTC.

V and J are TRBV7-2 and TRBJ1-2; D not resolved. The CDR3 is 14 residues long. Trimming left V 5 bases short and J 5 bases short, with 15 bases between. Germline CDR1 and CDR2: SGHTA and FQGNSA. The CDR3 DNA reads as TGTGCCAGCAGCCCAGAGTGGCAGAATTATGGCTACACCTTC. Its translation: CASSPEWQNYGYTF.

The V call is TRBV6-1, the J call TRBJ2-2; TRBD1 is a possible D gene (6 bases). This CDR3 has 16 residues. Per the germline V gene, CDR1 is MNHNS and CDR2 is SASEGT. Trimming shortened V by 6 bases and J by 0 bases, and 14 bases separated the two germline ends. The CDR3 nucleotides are TGTGCCAGCAGCGCAGACAGGCTCGCGAACACCGGGGAGCTGTTTTTT. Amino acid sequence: CASSADRLANTGELFF.

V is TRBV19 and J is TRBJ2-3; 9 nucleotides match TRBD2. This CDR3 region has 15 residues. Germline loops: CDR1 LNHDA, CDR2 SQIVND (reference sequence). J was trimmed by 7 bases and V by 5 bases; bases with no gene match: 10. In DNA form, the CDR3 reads TGTGCCAGTAGTCCCGGACTAGCGCGCTCCAATACGCAGTATTTT. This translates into CASSPGLARSNTQYF.

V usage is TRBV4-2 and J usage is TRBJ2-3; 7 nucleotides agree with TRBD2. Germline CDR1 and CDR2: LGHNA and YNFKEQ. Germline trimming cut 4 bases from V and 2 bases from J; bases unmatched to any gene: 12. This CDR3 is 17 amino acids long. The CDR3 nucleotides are TGTGCCAGCAGCCTAAAGCCCAGCGGGACCTTCACAGATACGCAGTATTTT. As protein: CASSLKPSGTFTDTQYF.

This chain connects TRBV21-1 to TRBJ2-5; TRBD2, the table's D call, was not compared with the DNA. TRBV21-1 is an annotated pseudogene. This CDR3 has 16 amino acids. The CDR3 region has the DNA TGTGCCAGCAGCAACCGCAGGGCCTCGGAGGGGGAGACCCAGTACTTC. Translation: CASSNRRASEGETQYF.

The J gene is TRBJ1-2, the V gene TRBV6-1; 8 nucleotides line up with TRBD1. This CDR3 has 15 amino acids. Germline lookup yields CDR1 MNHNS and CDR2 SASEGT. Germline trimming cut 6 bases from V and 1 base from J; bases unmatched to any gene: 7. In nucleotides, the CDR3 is TGTGCCAGCAGGGACAGGGACCGCCTTAACTATGGCTACACCTTC. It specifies CASRDRDRLNYGYTF.

CDR3 sequence: CASSPGQTVYEQYF. The CDR3 DNA reads TGTGCCAGCAGCCCAGGACAGACAGTCTACGAGCAGTACTTC. V is TRBV5-4 and J is TRBJ2-7, with D maybe TRBD1 (6 bases). Germline V gives CDR1 SGHNT, CDR2 YYREEE (reference sequence). The CDR3 has 14 amino acids. Deletions cut 4 bases from V and 3 bases from J, with 14 bases between.

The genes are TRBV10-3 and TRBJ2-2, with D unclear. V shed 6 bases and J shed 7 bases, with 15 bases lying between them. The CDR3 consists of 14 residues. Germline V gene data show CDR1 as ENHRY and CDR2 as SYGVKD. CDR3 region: CAIRPPRVSGELFF. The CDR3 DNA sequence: TGTGCCATCAGACCGCCCCGGGTGAGCGGGGAGCTGTTTTTT.